This entry describes one T cell receptor beta chain. Antigen specificity is unknown. This entry comes from a study of vaccination and CD4 T cells after COVID-19. Cultured CD4+ T-cell DNA underwent Oncomine TCR Beta short-read sequencing. TCRdb reanalysed the PCR reads using MiXCR and keeps one entry per CDR3 protein. The top ten hold more than 9% of the sample, which has some 14,000 distinct CDR3 sequences, 51% seen once. Treatment here: roughly ten-day PBMC culture with coronavirus spike peptide pools or control peptides (ViraFEST assay). This sample comprised CD4+ T cells from blood, cultured in vitro, obtained before SARS-CoV-2 vaccination. The sequence was obtained from a human donor who had recovered from COVID-19.

CDR3 sequence reads: CSAPRDGENIQYF. The CDR3 DNA reads TGCAGTGCACCTAGGGACGGAGAAAACATTCAGTACTTC. This chain links TRBV20-1 with TRBJ2-4; D possibly uses TRBD1 or TRBD2 (5 bases each). In germline, CDR1 is DFQATT, CDR2 SNEGSKA (reference sequence). Trimming took 6 bases from V and 5 from J, leaving 14 bases between them. This CDR3 is built from 13 residues.